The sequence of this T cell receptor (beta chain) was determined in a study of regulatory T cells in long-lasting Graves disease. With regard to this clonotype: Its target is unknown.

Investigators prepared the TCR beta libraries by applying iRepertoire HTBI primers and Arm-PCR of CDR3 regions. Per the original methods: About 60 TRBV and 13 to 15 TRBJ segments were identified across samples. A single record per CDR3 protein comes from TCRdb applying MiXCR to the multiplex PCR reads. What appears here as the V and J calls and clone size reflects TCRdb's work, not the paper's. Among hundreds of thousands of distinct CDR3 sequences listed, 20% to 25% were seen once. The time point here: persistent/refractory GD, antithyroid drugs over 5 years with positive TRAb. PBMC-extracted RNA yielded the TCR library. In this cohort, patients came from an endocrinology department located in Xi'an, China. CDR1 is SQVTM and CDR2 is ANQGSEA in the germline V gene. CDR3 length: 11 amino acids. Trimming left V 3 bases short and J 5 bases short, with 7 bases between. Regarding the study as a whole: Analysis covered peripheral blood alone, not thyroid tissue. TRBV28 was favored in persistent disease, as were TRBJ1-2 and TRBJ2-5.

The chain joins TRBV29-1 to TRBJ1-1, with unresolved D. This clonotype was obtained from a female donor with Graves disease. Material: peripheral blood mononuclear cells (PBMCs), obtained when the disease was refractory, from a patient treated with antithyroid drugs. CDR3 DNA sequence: TGCAGCGTTGACGTAGGGACTGAAGCTTTCTTT. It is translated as CSVDVGTEAFF. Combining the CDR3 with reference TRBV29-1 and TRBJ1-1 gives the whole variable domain SAVISQKPSRDICQRGTSLTIQCQVDSQVTMMFWYRQQPGQSLTLIATANQGSEATYESGFVIDKFPISRPNLTFSTLTVSNMSPEDSSIYLCSVDVGTEAFFGQGTRLTVV.